What follows are 32 T cell receptor beta chains derived from one specimen sequenced in a study of T cells in Graves' hyperthyroidism and ophthalmopathy. Regions amplified from RNA transcripts were the TCR beta CDR3 regions. During a first-round RT-PCR of the TCR CDR3, the HTBI primer set was used. Using its own MiXCR run on the multiplex PCR reads, TCRdb lists one record per CDR3 protein. The sample gives 660,000 or so distinct CDR3 sequences, around 20% of which show up once; 30% to 40% is in the top ten. The sequencing input was blood. The receptors stem from a man aged 30 to 45 with Graves' ophthalmopathy.

This clonotype has at least ten counts. The rearrangement joins TRBV18 to TRBJ2-5; D remains unclear. The CDR3 runs to 15 residues. V lost 3 bases and J 1 base, leaving 12 bases between the germline ends. Germline lookup yields CDR1 KGHSH and CDR2 LQKENI. Here the CDR3 DNA reads TGTGCCAGCTCACCGTTTAGCCAATTCCAAGAGACCCAGTACTTC. As protein: CASSPFSQFQETQYF.

This clonotype has ten or more counts. The chain recombines TRBV3-1 with TRBJ2-1, with 11 bases identical to TRBD2. The J segment lost 5 bases and the V segment lost 3 bases, leaving 6 bases of the junction unmatched. This CDR3 has 16 amino acids. Germline V lookup: CDR1 LGHDT, CDR2 YNNKEL (reference sequence). CDR3 sequence (DNA): TGTGCCAGCAGCCATTATGGGGGACTAGCGGACAATGAGCAGTTCTTC. The encoded protein is CASSHYGGLADNEQFF.

V gene TRBV6-2 or TRBV6-3 combines with J gene TRBJ2-5, with D possibly being TRBD1 (6 bases). Trimming took off 3 bases at V and 4 bases at J, with 15 bases between the two ends. Germline lookup yields CDR1 MNHEY and CDR2 SVGEGT. The CDR3 extends over 15 amino acids. CDR3: CASSYLDSLTETQYF. CDR3 nucleotides: TGTGCCAGCAGTTATTTGGACAGTCTCACAGAGACCCAGTACTTC.

This sequence joins TRBV19 and TRBJ2-7; D may be TRBD2 (5 bases). V was clipped by 6 bases and J by 4 bases, with 16 bases between them. Germline V gives CDR1 LNHDA, CDR2 SQIVND (reference sequence). CDR3 length equals 14 residues. CDR3 amino acids: CASRATVGVYEQYF. CDR3 coding DNA: TGTGCCAGTAGAGCCACTGTCGGGGTTTACGAGCAGTACTTC.

This clonotype was counted at least ten times. V is TRBV7-9 and J is TRBJ2-3; 7 bases align to TRBD2. With V trimmed by 8 bases and J by 2 bases, 7 bases remained unmatched. The CDR3 totals 14 residues. Germline CDR1 reads SEHNR; CDR2 reads FQNEAQ (reference sequence). The CDR3 spells CASGASGHTDTQYF. The CDR3 DNA is TGTGCCAGCGGAGCTAGCGGACACACAGATACGCAGTATTTT. The full variable domain, with the rest looked up from reference TRBV7-9 and TRBJ2-3, is DTGVSQNPRHKITKRGQNVTFRCDPISEHNRLYWYRQTLGQGPEFLTYFQNEAQLEKSRLLSDRFSAERPKGSFSTLEIQRTEQGDSAMYLCASGASGHTDTQYFGPGTRLTVL.

The gene calls are TRBV20-1 and TRBJ1-5, with TRBD1 identical over 7 bases. Looked up from germline, CDR1 is DFQATT and CDR2 is SNEGSKA (reference sequence). V was pared by 5 bases and J by 3 bases, with 7 bases of the junction left unmatched. CDR3 size: 14 residues. The CDR3 region is CSAPDRAPNQPQHF. CDR3 in DNA: TGCAGTGCTCCCGACAGGGCCCCCAATCAGCCCCAGCATTTT.

Details on this clonotype: With a much larger clone just one base away, this may be a read error. The genes are TRBV20-1 and TRBJ2-3; 10 nucleotides agree with TRBD1. Germline assignment: CDR1 DFQATT and CDR2 SNEGSKA (reference sequence). This CDR3 has 16 residues. This chain's CDR3 is CSARVAGQGSTGTQYF. CDR3 bases: TGCAGTGCTAGAGTGGCGGGACAGGGGAGCACAGGTACGCAGTATTTT.

The chain combines TRBV5-8 with TRBJ2-1, with 10 bases lining up with TRBD1. Losses at the gene ends were 1 base for V and 3 bases for J; bases not matched to a gene: 7. Germline CDR1 SGHTS, CDR2 YDEGEE. The CDR3 totals 17 residues. The CDR3 sequence is CASSLFLGTGVYNEQFF. As DNA, the CDR3 is TGTGCCAGCAGCTTGTTTCTTGGGACAGGGGTCTACAATGAGCAGTTCTTC.

The chain joins TRBV18 to TRBJ2-2, with 11 bases lining up with TRBD1. Trimming cost V 6 bases and J 4 bases; bases outside gene matches: 4. Germline-derived CDR1 and CDR2 are KGHSH and LQKENI. This CDR3 has 15 amino acids. The CDR3 spells CASSRGQGATGELFF. The CDR3 DNA reads TGTGCCAGCTCTCGCGGACAGGGGGCCACCGGGGAGCTGTTTTTT.

The table lists this clonotype with many counts. The chain carries TRBV7-6 and TRBJ2-7, with D unclear. V was clipped by 1 base and J by 2 bases, with 6 bases between them. Germline V CDR1 and CDR2: SGHVS, FNYEAQ. There are 13 residues in the CDR3. CDR3 residues: CASSLGHPYEQYF. For the CDR3, the DNA is TGTGCCAGCAGCTTAGGGCATCCCTACGAGCAGTACTTC.

The chain carries TRBV2 and TRBJ2-7; D gene unclear. This CDR3 spans 11 amino acids. The V end lost 11 bases, the J end lost 4 bases, and 12 bases lay between the germline ends. Germline CDR1 and CDR2: SNHLY and FYNNEI. The CDR3 DNA is TGTGCCGTCACGGCAGGTTACGAGCAGTACTTC. Residues: CAVTAGYEQYF.

There are many counts of this clonotype. CDR3 sequence (DNA): TGTGCCAGCAGCCAAGTCCGTCGGGAGACCCAGTACTTC. Amino acids: CASSQVRRETQYF. This chain connects TRBV3-1 to TRBJ2-5; no reliable D call. The ends were cut back, 1 base at V and 5 bases at J, with 8 bases in the middle. The CDR3 runs 13 residues. Germline V gene lookup returns CDR1 LGHDT and CDR2 YNNKEL (reference sequence).

The genes are TRBV19 and TRBJ1-6; D gene ambiguous. This CDR3 region has 15 residues. From germline, CDR1 is LNHDA and CDR2 SQIVND (reference sequence). Deletions cut 2 bases from V and 6 bases from J, with 11 bases between. The DNA of the CDR3 is TGTGCCAGTAGTATAACCCAGGATACTAATTCACCCCTCCACTTT. Translated: CASSITQDTNSPLHF.

This clonotype was found many times. This chain uses TRBV30 with TRBJ2-2; D perhaps matches TRBD1 (6 bases). Germline-derived CDR1 and CDR2 are GTSNPN and SVGIG (reference sequence). The CDR3 length is 12 residues. V gave up 7 bases and J gave up 1 base, with 7 bases separating them. CDR3 DNA sequence: TGTGCCTTGGGACAGAACACCGGGGAGCTGTTTTTT. Amino acids: CALGQNTGELFF.

This clonotype has only a few counts. The V gene is TRBV6-1, the J gene TRBJ2-6; 8 nucleotides align to TRBD2. Germline V lookup: CDR1 MNHNS, CDR2 SASEGT. This CDR3 spans 18 amino acids. The ends lost 3 bases at V and 2 bases at J; junction bases unmatched: 9. As DNA, the CDR3 is TGTGCCAGCAGTGACCTCCGGACTAGCAACCCTGGGGCCAACGTCCTGACTTTC. Amino acid sequence: CASSDLRTSNPGANVLTF.

J is TRBJ2-6 and V is TRBV12-3 or TRBV12-4, with TRBD1 matching 9 bases. The CDR3 is made up of 14 amino acids. V shed 10 bases, J shed 2 bases, and the junction held 3 bases outside the gene matches. CDR3 residues: CATRQGAGANVLTF. The CDR3 DNA reads as TGTGCCACCCGACAGGGGGCTGGGGCCAACGTCCTGACTTTC.

The chain uses TRBV27 and TRBJ1-1; 7 nucleotides match TRBD1. CDR3 length equals 15 residues. Looked up from germline, CDR1 is MNHEY and CDR2 is SMNVEV (reference sequence). The ends lost 5 bases at V and 0 bases at J; junction bases unmatched: 6. The CDR3: CASSPMGQLNTEAFF. The CDR3 DNA is TGTGCCAGCAGTCCTATGGGACAGCTGAACACTGAAGCTTTCTTT.

In its sample, this clonotype was seen a few times. The V and J genes are TRBV6-1 and TRBJ2-7; D is unresolved. Trimming took 3 bases from V and 4 from J, leaving 10 bases between them. Germline V gives CDR1 MNHNS, CDR2 SASEGT. This CDR3 spans 13 amino acids. The CDR3 spells CASSDEYGYEQYF. The CDR3 nucleotides are TGTGCCAGCAGTGACGAATACGGGTACGAGCAGTACTTC.

In its sample, this clonotype was seen a few times. The genes are TRBV7-3 and TRBJ2-2; 7 positions agree with TRBD1. This CDR3 has 15 amino acids. Germline V lookup: CDR1 SGHTA, CDR2 FQGTGA. Unmatched junction bases numbered 5, after V lost 4 bases and J lost 3 bases. For the CDR3, the DNA is TGTGCCAGCAGCTCGACAGGGTCGGACACCGGGGAGCTGTTTTTT. Translating gives CASSSTGSDTGELFF.

This sequence joins TRBV20-1 and TRBJ2-3, with TRBD1 matching 9 bases. Germline CDR1 DFQATT, CDR2 SNEGSKA (reference sequence). The CDR3 totals 15 residues. The V gene end was trimmed by 5 bases and the J gene end by 5 bases; junction bases not matched to a gene: 11. CDR3 residues: CSAPMPGTGRDTQYF. CDR3 nucleotides: TGCAGTGCTCCAATGCCCGGGACAGGGAGAGATACGCAGTATTTT.

This clonotype was counted at least ten times. The gene calls are TRBV6-1 and TRBJ1-1; TRBD1 matches 10 bases. V lost 6 bases, J lost 3 bases, and 4 bases stayed unmatched. Germline lookup yields CDR1 MNHNS and CDR2 SASEGT. This CDR3 has 14 amino acids. The CDR3 DNA reads as TGTGCCAGCAGGAGACAGGGGGCGTACACTGAAGCTTTCTTT. Translation gives CASRRQGAYTEAFF.

This sequence joins TRBV6-1 and TRBJ2-7; TRBD1 or TRBD2 may be the D gene (6 bases each). The V gene lost 5 bases and the J gene lost 4 bases, with 18 bases spanning the gap. This CDR3 contains 15 residues. Germline values: CDR1 MNHNS, CDR2 SASEGT. CDR3 sequence: CASSRQRGLSYEQYF. The CDR3 nucleotides are TGTGCCAGCAGTCGCCAACGGGGGCTTTCGTACGAGCAGTACTTC.

The V gene is TRBV6-5, the J gene TRBJ2-5; possibly TRBD1 for D (6 bases). Trimming removed 2 bases from V and 5 bases from J, with 21 bases in between. Germline lookup yields CDR1 MNHEY and CDR2 SVGAGI. This CDR3 has 17 amino acids. CDR3 sequence (DNA): TGTGCCAGCAGTTACAACAGGGACACTGCCTTTTGGGAGACCCAGTACTTC. Amino acids: CASSYNRDTAFWETQYF.

This rearrangement joins TRBV5-1 to TRBJ1-1, with D possibly being TRBD1 (6 bases). The CDR3 contains 14 residues. Germline-derived CDR1 and CDR2 are SGHRS and YFSETQ. V gave up 2 bases and J gave up 2 bases, with 10 bases separating them. The CDR3 is CASSFEGGNTEAFF. The CDR3 coding sequence is TGCGCCAGCAGCTTCGAGGGGGGAAACACTGAAGCTTTCTTT.

This clonotype was recorded at least ten times. The chain joins TRBV3-1 to TRBJ2-6; no clear D gene. Trimming left V 1 base short and J 0 bases short, with 4 bases between. CDR3 size: 15 residues. CDR1 is LGHDT, CDR2 YNNKEL, per germline (reference sequence). Here the CDR3 reads CASSQGVSGANVLTF. The CDR3, as DNA: TGTGCCAGCAGCCAAGGGGTCTCTGGGGCCAACGTCCTGACTTTC.

V and J are TRBV7-2 and TRBJ2-7; tentative D call: TRBD2 (5 bases). The length of the CDR3 is 14 residues. Trimming removed 3 bases at V and 4 bases at J, with 13 bases between. Per germline, CDR1 SGHTA and CDR2 FQGNSA. The CDR3 is CASSFEGHGYEQYF. The CDR3 nucleotides are TGTGCCAGCAGCTTCGAGGGCCACGGGTACGAGCAGTACTTC.

The chain joins TRBV25-1 to TRBJ2-5; 14 bases are a match to TRBD2. Trimming took 0 bases from V and 3 from J; bases not matched to a gene: 15. The CDR3 runs to 21 residues. Per germline, CDR1 MGHDK and CDR2 SYGVNS. The CDR3 is CASSEYPTSGRAPWSKETQYF. CDR3 nucleotide sequence: TGTGCCAGCAGTGAATATCCGACTAGCGGGAGGGCCCCATGGTCGAAAGAGACCCAGTACTTC.

This chain uses TRBV25-1 with TRBJ2-2, with D tentatively TRBD2 (5 bases). The germline gives CDR1 MGHDK, CDR2 SYGVNS. V shed 8 bases and J shed 4 bases, with 8 bases lying between them. CDR3 length: 12 amino acids. CDR3 nucleotides: TGTGCCAGCGGAGGACCCACCGGGGAGCTGTTTTTT. It is translated as CASGGPTGELFF.

V usage is TRBV12-3 or TRBV12-4 and J usage is TRBJ2-3; D possibly matches TRBD1 or TRBD2 (5 bases each). Trimming pared 4 bases from V and 4 bases from J, leaving 15 bases between. This CDR3 region has 15 residues. The CDR3 region has the DNA TGTGCCAGCAGTTCGGGGCAAATGGGCCCAGATACGCAGTATTTT. Its translation is CASSSGQMGPDTQYF.

This clonotype was found many times. The chain has TRBV28 and TRBJ1-2, with D tentatively TRBD1 (5 bases). Looked up from germline, CDR1 is MDHEN and CDR2 is SYDVKM. Trimming shortened V by 6 bases and J by 3 bases, and 23 bases separated the two germline ends. The CDR3 is made up of 17 amino acids. CDR3 nucleotides: TGTGCCAGCAGCTCCCCTTCGGGGCGCAGAGCGGACTATGGCTACACCTTC. Translated, it gives CASSSPSGRRADYGYTF.

This clonotype was seen a few times. The rearrangement joins TRBV7-9 to TRBJ2-5; maybe TRBD2 (5 bases). Germline V lookup: CDR1 SEHNR, CDR2 FQNEAQ (reference sequence). The V and J ends lost 3 bases and 7 bases respectively, with 6 bases between them. The CDR3 runs to 11 residues. The CDR3: CASSLGATQYF. The CDR3 DNA reads as TGTGCCAGCAGCTTGGGAGCGACCCAGTACTTC.

In this sample, this clonotype turned up a few times. The rearrangement uses TRBV20-1 and TRBJ2-7, with D uncertain. Germline V CDR1 and CDR2: DFQATT, SNEGSKA (reference sequence). Trimming left V 3 bases short and J 1 base short, with 4 bases between. The length of the CDR3 is 11 residues. CDR3 residues: CSASLSYEQYF. DNA for the CDR3: TGCAGTGCTAGCCTGTCCTACGAGCAGTACTTC.